This TCR beta chain was captured by sequencing in a study of spatial heterogeneity in lung cancer. Germline-derived CDR1 and CDR2 are MNHEY and SMNVEV (reference sequence). This CDR3 comprises 16 residues. With 0 bases removed from V and 3 bases from J, the gap between germline ends came to 15 bases. Time point meaning: sample taken at primary tumor resection. Whole RNA obtained from tumor, nontumor lung or frozen PBMC underwent sequencing without sorting. In TCRdb, the 5' RACE reads were re-called with MiXCR into one record per CDR3 protein. The sample carries roughly 10,000 distinct CDR3 sequences, around 3.9% recorded once. This clonotype came up a few times. Found in a library prepared for alpha chains, this beta chain is an off-target read, and its abundance has little meaning.

The sequenced sample was normal lung tissue next to the tumor, obtained at surgery. This chain joins TRBV27 and TRBJ2-7; D is unclear. The TCR comes from a male donor with early-stage non-small cell lung cancer. The CDR3 protein is CASSLSPSRAGYEQYF. CDR3 nucleotide sequence: TGTGCCAGCAGTTTATCCCCCAGTAGGGCTGGCTACGAGCAGTACTTC.